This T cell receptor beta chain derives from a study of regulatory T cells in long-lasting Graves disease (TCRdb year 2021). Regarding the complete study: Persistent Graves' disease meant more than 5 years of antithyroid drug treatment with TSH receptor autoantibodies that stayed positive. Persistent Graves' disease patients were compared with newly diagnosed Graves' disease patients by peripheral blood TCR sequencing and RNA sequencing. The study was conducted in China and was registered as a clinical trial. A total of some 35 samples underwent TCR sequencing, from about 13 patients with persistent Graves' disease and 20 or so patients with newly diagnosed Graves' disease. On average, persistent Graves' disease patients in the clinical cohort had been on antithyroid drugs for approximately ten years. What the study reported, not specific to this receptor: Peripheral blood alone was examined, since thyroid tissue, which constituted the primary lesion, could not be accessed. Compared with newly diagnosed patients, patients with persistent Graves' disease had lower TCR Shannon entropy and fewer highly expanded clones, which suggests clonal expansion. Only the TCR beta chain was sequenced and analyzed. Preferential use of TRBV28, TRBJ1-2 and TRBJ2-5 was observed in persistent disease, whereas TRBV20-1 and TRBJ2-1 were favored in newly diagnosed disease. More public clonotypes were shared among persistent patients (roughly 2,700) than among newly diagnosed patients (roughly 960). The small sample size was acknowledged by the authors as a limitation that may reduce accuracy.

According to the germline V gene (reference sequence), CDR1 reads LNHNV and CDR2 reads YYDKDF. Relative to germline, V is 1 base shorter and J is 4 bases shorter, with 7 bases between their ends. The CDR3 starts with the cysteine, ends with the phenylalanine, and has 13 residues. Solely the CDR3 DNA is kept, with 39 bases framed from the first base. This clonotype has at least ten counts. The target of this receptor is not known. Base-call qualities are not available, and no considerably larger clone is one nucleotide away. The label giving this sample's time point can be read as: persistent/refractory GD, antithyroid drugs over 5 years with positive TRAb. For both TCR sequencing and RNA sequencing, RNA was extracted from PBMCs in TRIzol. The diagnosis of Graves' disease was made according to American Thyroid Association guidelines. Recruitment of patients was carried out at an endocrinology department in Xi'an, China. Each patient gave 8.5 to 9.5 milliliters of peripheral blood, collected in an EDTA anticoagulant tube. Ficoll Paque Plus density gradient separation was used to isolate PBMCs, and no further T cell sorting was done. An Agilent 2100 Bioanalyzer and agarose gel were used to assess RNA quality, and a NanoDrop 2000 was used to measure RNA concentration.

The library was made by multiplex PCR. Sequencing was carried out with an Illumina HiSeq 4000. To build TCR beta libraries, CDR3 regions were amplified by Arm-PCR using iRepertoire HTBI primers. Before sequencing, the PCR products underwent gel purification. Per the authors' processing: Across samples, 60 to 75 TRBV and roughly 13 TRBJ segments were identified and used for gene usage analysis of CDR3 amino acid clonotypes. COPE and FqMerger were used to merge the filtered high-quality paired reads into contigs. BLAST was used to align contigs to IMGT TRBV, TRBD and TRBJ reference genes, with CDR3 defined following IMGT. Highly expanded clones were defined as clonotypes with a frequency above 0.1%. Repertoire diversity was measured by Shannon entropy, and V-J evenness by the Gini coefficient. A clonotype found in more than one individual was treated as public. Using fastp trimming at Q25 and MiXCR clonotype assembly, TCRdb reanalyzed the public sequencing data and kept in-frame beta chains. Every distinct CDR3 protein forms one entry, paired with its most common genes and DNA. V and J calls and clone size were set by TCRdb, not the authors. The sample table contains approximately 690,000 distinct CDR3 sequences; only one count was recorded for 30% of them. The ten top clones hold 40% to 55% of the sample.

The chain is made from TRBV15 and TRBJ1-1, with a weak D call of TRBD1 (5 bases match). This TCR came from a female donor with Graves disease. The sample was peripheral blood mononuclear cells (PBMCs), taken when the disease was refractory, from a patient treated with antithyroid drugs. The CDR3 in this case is CATSRVGGTEAFF. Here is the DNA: TGTGCCACCAGCAGAGTTGGGGGCACTGAAGCTTTCTTT. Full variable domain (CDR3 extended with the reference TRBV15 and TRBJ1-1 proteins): DAMVIQNPRYQVTQFGKPVTLSCSQTLNHNVMYWYQQKSSQAPKLLFHYYDKDFNNEADTPDNFQSRRPNTSFCFLDIRSPGLGDTAMYLCATSRVGGTEAFFGQGTRLTVV.